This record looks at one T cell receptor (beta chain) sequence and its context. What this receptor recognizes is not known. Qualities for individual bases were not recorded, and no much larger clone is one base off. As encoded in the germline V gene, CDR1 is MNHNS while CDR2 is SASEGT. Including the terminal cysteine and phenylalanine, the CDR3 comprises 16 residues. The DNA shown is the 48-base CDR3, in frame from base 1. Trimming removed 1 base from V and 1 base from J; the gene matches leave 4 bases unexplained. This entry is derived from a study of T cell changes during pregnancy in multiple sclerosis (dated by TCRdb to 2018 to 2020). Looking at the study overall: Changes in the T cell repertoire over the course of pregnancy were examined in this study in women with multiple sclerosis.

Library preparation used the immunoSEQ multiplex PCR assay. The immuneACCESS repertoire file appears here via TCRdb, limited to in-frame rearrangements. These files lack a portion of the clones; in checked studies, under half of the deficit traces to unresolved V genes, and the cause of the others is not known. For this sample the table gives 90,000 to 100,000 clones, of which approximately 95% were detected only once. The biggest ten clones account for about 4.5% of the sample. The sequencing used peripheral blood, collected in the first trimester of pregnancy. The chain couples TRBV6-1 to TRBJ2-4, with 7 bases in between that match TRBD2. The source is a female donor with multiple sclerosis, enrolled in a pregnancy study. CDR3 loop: CASSEVPGGAKNIQYF. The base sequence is TGTGCCAGCAGTGAAGTTCCCGGGGGGGCCAAAAACATTCAGTACTTC.